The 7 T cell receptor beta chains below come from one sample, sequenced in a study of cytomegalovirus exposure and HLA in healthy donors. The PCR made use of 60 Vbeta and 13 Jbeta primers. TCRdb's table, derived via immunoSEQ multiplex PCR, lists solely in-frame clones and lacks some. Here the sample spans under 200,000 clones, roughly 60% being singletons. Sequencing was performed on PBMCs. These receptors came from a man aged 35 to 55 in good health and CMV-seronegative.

DNA of the CDR3: TGTGCCAGCAGCCTGGACAGGGGTGAAGCTTTCTTT. Translation gives CASSLDRGEAFF. The rearrangement uses TRBV5-6 and TRBJ1-1; 9 bases are shared with TRBD1. The V gene end was trimmed by 4 bases and the J gene end by 7 bases; junction bases not matched to a gene: 2. This CDR3 contains 12 residues. CDR1 and CDR2 from the germline V gene are SGHDT and YYEEEE.

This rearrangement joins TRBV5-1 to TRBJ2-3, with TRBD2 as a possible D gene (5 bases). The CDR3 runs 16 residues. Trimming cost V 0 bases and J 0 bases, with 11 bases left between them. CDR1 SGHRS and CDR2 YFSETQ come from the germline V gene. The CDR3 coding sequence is TGCGCCAGCAGCTTGGTTGGGGAGACTAGCACAGATACGCAGTATTTT. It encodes CASSLVGETSTDTQYF. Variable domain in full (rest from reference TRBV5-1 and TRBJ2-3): KAGVTQTPRYLIKTRGQQVTLSCSPISGHRSVSWYQQTPGQGLQFLFEYFSETQRNKGNFPGRFSGRQFSNSRSEMNVSTLELGDSALYLCASSLVGETSTDTQYFGPGTRLTVL.

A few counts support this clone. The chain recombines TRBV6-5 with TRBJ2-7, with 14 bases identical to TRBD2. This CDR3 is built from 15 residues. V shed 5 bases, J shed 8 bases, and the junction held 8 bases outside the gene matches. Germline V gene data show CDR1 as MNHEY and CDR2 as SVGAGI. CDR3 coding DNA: TGTGCCAGCAGTACTGCGGGACTAGCGGGAGCCCAGCAGTACTTC. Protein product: CASSTAGLAGAQQYF.

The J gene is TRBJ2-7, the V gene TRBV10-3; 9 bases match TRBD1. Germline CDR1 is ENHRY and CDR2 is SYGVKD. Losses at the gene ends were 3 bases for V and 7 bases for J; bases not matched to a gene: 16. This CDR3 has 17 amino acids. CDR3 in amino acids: CAISDPGGDRGLGEQYF. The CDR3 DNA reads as TGTGCCATCAGTGACCCGGGGGGAGACAGGGGGTTGGGGGAGCAGTACTTC.

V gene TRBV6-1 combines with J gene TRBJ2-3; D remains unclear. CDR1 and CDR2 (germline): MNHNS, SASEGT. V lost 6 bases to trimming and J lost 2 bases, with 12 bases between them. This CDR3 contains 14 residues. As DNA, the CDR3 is TGTGCCAGCAGAGTAGATCCCTCCACAGATACGCAGTATTTT. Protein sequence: CASRVDPSTDTQYF.

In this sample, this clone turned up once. CDR3 protein: CASSEDPGTTGYEQYF. As DNA, the CDR3 is TGTGCCAGCAGTGAAGATCCCGGGACTACAGGGTACGAGCAGTACTTC. The chain combines TRBV6-1 with TRBJ2-7; a weak D match, TRBD2 (7 bases). CDR1 MNHNS and CDR2 SASEGT come from the germline V gene. Trimming pared 1 base from V and 4 bases from J, leaving 17 bases between. CDR3 length: 16 amino acids.

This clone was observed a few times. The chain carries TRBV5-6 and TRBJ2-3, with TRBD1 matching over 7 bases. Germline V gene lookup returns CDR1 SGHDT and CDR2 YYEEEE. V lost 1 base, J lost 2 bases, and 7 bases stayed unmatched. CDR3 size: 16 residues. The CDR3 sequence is CASSLLTGLFTDTQYF. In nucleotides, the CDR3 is TGTGCCAGCAGCTTGCTGACAGGGCTATTCACAGATACGCAGTATTTT. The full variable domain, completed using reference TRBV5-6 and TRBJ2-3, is DAGVTQSPTHLIKTRGQQVTLRCSPKSGHDTVSWYQQALGQGPQFIFQYYEEEERQRGNFPDRFSGHQFPNYSSELNVNALLLGDSALYLCASSLLTGLFTDTQYFGPGTRLTVL.